This passage covers 2 T cell receptor beta chains from one sample sequenced in a study of T cell repertoires in cytomegalovirus infection. In TCRdb, the reads were re-called with MiXCR into one record per CDR3 protein. The repertoire holds a few hundred thousand distinct CDR3 sequences, about a sixth seen once, with around 12% in the top ten. The source material was PBMCs. The receptors stem from a human donor in good health (CMV status not recorded). Some clones in this sample may be carry-over from other donors' samples.

This clonotype was observed many times. The rearrangement joins TRBV6-1 to TRBJ2-5; D ambiguous. Trimming shortened V by 5 bases and J by 5 bases, and 18 bases separated the two germline ends. The CDR3 is 15 residues long. CDR1 is MNHNS, CDR2 SASEGT, per germline. The CDR3 nucleotides read TGTGCCAGCAGTCGAACCCCGGGCTTTTCCGAGACCCAGTACTTC. Its translation: CASSRTPGFSETQYF.

This chain joins TRBV7-3 and TRBJ2-1; 9 bases align to TRBD1. The germline V gene encodes CDR1 SGHTA and CDR2 FQGTGA. V lost 6 bases to trimming and J lost 7 bases; unmatched junction nucleotides: 19. This CDR3 has 18 amino acids. CDR3 amino acids: CASRASVAGTGFGNEQFF. In DNA form, the CDR3 reads TGTGCCAGCAGGGCCAGTGTGGCGGGGACAGGGTTCGGGAATGAGCAGTTCTTC.